This TCR beta chain is from a study of blood T cell repertoires in COVID-19. Sequencing was performed with immunoSEQ multiplex PCR; in TCRdb, only in-frame clones are kept and a portion is missing. Of fewer than 14,000 clones in the sample, roughly 85% were seen once. Per germline, CDR1 KGHSH and CDR2 LQKENI. This CDR3 spans 16 amino acids. V shed 1 base and J 1 base; nucleotides not matched to a gene: 5. Sequencing input: peripheral blood. V is TRBV18 and J is TRBJ1-1; 8 nucleotides align to TRBD1. This sequence originates from a human donor in a cohort sampled during active COVID-19. CDR3 sequence: CASSPRQTGANTEAFF. The CDR3 DNA reads as TGTGCCAGCTCACCACGCCAGACAGGGGCGAACACTGAAGCTTTCTTT.